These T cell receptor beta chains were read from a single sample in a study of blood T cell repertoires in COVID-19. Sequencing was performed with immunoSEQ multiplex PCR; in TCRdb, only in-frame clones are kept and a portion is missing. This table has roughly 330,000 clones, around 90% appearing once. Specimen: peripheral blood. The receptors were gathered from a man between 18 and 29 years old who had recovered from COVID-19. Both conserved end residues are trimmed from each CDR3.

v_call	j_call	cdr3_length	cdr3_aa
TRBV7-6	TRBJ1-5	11	ASSRDTGQPQH
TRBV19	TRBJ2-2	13	ASSIQETGTGELF
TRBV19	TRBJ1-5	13	ASSLGTAGNQPQH
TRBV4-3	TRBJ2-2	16	ASSQGVSGASNTGELF
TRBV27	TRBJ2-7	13	ASSPWGRGLHEQY
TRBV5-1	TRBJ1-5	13	ARHQDSRCNQPQH
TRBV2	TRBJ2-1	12	ASSETYSYNEQF
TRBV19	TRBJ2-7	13	ASSMGLAQGYEQY
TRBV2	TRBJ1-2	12	ASSEARGFGGYT
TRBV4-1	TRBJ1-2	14	ASSHPPKEGFYGYT